A single sample gave rise to the 3 T cell receptor beta chains below, sequenced in a study of blood T cells in healthy people across ages. The authors ran a second PCR of 7 to 11 cycles using a sample-barcoded 5' primer and a J-beta primer mix. TCRdb ran MiXCR on the 5' RACE reads and lists one entry per CDR3 protein. Counted here are 780,000 or so distinct CDR3 sequences, 20% to 25% occurring once; the ten biggest clones make up under 4.5%. The data also belong to a second study, concerning T cells of mothers and their children.

Sequenced material: blood. These receptors were taken from a boy between 10 and 17 years old in good health.

This sequence joins TRBV5-1 and TRBJ2-5; possible D gene TRBD2, 7 bases. V lost 3 bases to trimming and J lost 2 bases, with 11 bases between them. This CDR3 region has 14 residues. Germline V gene sequence: CDR1 SGHRS, CDR2 YFSETQ. The CDR3 nucleotides read TGCGCCAGCAGCTGGGGGGGCCTACAAGAGACCCAGTACTTC. Translated, it gives CASSWGGLQETQYF.

This clonotype was detected only a few times. The V gene is TRBV6-5, the J gene TRBJ2-2, with a weak D call TRBD1 (5 bases). The ends were cut back, 4 bases at V and 3 bases at J, with 9 bases in the middle. Germline V gives CDR1 MNHEY, CDR2 SVGAGI. This CDR3 is 14 amino acids long. DNA of the CDR3: TGTGCCAGCAGTTTGGGGCACGACACCGGGGAGCTGTTTTTT. It is translated as CASSLGHDTGELFF.

This clonotype was counted a few times. The genes are TRBV29-1 and TRBJ2-3; TRBD2 matches at 10 bases. Trimming removed 7 bases from V and 4 bases from J; junction bases left unmatched: 5. The germline V gene encodes CDR1 SQVTM and CDR2 ANQGSEA. The CDR3 is 13 residues long. DNA of the CDR3: TGCAGCGGGGGACTAGCGAGTGCAGATACGCAGTATTTT. This codes for CSGGLASADTQYF.